The rows below give T cell receptor beta chains drawn from one sample of a study. TCRdb re-derived calls from the 5' RACE reads in MiXCR, one entry per CDR3 protein. The sample contains about 43,000 distinct CDR3 sequences, roughly 22% of which appear only once. Sequencing was done on a sample of Tregs sorted from a lymph node. These receptor sequences come from a female donor with breast cancer. Each CDR3 is given with its conserved first and last residue. The order of the fields is J gene, V gene, clone size, D gene, CDR3 protein, CDR3 DNA. The D gene is left open where the match is weak. Not all rows give a size; the values are once, few, many and, for expanded clones, a class.

TRBJ2-7	TRBV6-1	many	TRBD1	CASCRTGGVGSSYEQYF	TGTGCCAGCTGCAGGACAGGGGGCGTAGGAAGCTCCTACGAGCAGTACTTC
TRBJ2-7	TRBV20-1	.	TRBD2	CSARLAGQTYEQYF	TGCAGTGCTAGGCTAGCGGGCCAAACCTACGAGCAGTACTTC
TRBJ2-1	TRBV12-3/TRBV12-4	few	.	CASSFKFPTLTSPYNEQFF	TGTGCCAGCAGTTTTAAATTCCCAACCCTTACAAGCCCTTACAATGAGCAGTTCTTC
TRBJ2-7	TRBV7-3	many	TRBD2	CASSAYGGGYEQYF	TGTGCCAGCAGCGCGTATGGGGGGGGATACGAGCAGTACTTC
TRBJ2-1	TRBV20-1	.	.	CSARDLSSHNEQFF	TGCAGTGCTAGAGATCTAAGCTCCCACAATGAGCAGTTCTTC
TRBJ2-3	TRBV5-1	many	.	CASSGGDSRTDTQYF	TGCGCCAGCAGCGGAGGGGACAGCCGCACAGATACGCAGTATTTT
TRBJ2-3	TRBV4-1	many	TRBD2	CASSQGWTSGSALKYF	TGCGCCAGCAGCCAGGGATGGACTAGCGGGAGTGCACTCAAGTATTTT
TRBJ2-5	TRBV7-9	few	.	CASRTTDQETQYF	TGTGCCAGCAGAACGACAGACCAAGAGACCCAGTACTTC
TRBJ2-1	TRBV29-1	few	.	CSVAGPSRDEQFF	TGCAGCGTTGCCGGACCCTCACGGGATGAGCAGTTCTTC
TRBJ2-7	TRBV27	.	.	CGSSTIMGQSYEQYF	TGTGGCAGCAGTACCATTATGGGACAATCCTACGAGCAGTACTTC
TRBJ2-7	TRBV27	.	.	CASSSYGTQHYEQYF	TGTGCCAGCAGTTCCTACGGGACCCAACACTACGAGCAGTACTTC
TRBJ2-7	TRBV5-1	few	.	CASSLAAEKPYEQYF	TGCGCCAGCAGCTTGGCCGCGGAAAAGCCCTACGAGCAGTACTTC
TRBJ2-4	TRBV5-1	.	TRBD1	CASSLAGTGGGNIQYF	TGCGCCAGCAGCTTGGCTGGGACAGGGGGAGGAAACATTCAGTACTTC
TRBJ1-4	TRBV7-9	.	TRBD1	CASSRGQGEKLFF	TGTGCCAGCAGCAGAGGACAGGGGGAAAAACTGTTTTTT
TRBJ2-7	TRBV20-1	many	.	CSARDYSGYEQYF	TGCAGTGCTAGAGATTACAGCGGATACGAGCAGTACTTC
TRBJ1-2	TRBV3-1	many	TRBD1	CASSPPGQGNGYTF	TGTGCCAGCAGCCCACCCGGACAGGGGAATGGCTACACCTTC
TRBJ2-3	TRBV5-1	many	.	CASSLDNRNVDTQYF	TGCGCCAGCAGCTTGGACAACAGGAACGTAGATACGCAGTATTTT
TRBJ2-7	TRBV20-1	many	.	CSAPLNYEQYF	TGCAGTGCCCCATTAAACTACGAGCAGTACTTC
TRBJ1-2	TRBV9	.	.	CASSTHRAGYTF	TGTGCCAGCAGCACGCACAGGGCTGGCTACACCTTC
TRBJ1-1	TRBV5-4	many	.	CASSSQITEAFF	TGTGCCAGCAGCTCACAGATAACTGAAGCTTTCTTT
TRBJ2-7	TRBV28	few	.	CASSVYYEQYF	TGTGCCAGCAGTGTGTACTACGAGCAGTACTTC
TRBJ2-3	TRBV9	.	TRBD1	CASRAGTASIDTQYF	TGTGCCAGCAGGGCCGGGACAGCTAGCATAGATACGCAGTATTTT
TRBJ1-1	TRBV20-1	.	TRBD1	CSARVFGTGMFNTEAFF	TGCAGTGCTAGAGTCTTCGGGACAGGGATGTTCAACACTGAAGCTTTCTTT
TRBJ1-2	TRBV19	.	.	CASSIDGQNGNTF	TGTGCCAGTAGTATAGACGGACAGAATGGCAACACCTTC